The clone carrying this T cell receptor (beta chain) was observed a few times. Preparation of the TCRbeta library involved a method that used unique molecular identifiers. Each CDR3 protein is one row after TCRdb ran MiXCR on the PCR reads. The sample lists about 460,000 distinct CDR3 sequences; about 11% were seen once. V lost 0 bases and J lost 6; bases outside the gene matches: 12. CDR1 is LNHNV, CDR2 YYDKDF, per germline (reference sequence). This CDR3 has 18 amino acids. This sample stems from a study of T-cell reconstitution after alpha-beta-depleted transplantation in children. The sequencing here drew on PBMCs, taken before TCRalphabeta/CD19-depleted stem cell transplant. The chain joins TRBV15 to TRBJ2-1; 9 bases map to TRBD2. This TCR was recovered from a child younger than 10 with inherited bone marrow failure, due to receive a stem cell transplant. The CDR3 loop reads CATSRDLGGRAEGNEQFF. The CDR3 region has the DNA TGTGCCACCAGCAGAGATCTCGGCGGGAGGGCCGAGGGCAATGAGCAGTTCTTC.